This T cell receptor (beta chain) was captured in a study of PD-1 blockade in classical Hodgkin lymphoma. Sequencing used immunoSEQ multiplex PCR; TCRdb keeps in-frame clones, though not all of them. The sample holds tens of thousands of clones, roughly 73% seen once. Per germline, CDR1 SGHRS and CDR2 YFSETQ. After removal of 4 bases from V and 9 bases from J, the junction contained 5 bases not matched to a gene. The CDR3 is made up of 13 amino acids. There are a few counts of this clone. Time point specified: cycle 4 day 1 (C4D1), after six to seven weeks of nivolumab. All patients relapsed after autologous stem cell transplantation, and brentuximab vedotin exposure varied. Progressive disease, partial response or complete response was each patient's best response.

The clonotype originates from a human donor with classical Hodgkin lymphoma. The V and J genes are TRBV5-1 and TRBJ1-2, with TRBD1 identical over 11 bases. Here the sequenced sample was peripheral blood mononuclear cells (PBMCs), taken before the fourth cycle of nivolumab. The CDR3 reads CASSHGQGASYTF. The DNA for the CDR3 is TGCGCCAGCAGCCACGGACAGGGGGCCAGCTACACCTTC. The complete variable domain, with remaining parts taken from reference TRBV5-1 and TRBJ1-2, reads KAGVTQTPRYLIKTRGQQVTLSCSPISGHRSVSWYQQTPGQGLQFLFEYFSETQRNKGNFPGRFSGRQFSNSRSEMNVSTLELGDSALYLCASSHGQGASYTFGSGTRLTVV.